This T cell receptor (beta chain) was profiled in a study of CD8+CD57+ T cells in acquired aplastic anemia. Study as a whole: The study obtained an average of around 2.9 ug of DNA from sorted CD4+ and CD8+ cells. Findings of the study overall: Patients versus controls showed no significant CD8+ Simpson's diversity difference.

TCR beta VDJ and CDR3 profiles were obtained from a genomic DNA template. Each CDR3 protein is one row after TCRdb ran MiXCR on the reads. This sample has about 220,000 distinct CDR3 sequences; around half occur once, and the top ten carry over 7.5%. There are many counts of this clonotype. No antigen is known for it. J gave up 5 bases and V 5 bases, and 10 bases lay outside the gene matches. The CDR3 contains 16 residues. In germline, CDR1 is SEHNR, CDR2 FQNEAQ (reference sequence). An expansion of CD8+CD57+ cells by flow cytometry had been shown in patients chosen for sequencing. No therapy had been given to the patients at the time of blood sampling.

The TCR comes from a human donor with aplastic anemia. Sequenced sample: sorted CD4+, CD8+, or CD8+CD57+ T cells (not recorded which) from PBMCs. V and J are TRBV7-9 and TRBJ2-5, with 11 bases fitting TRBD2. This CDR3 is CASSENSGRDGETQYF. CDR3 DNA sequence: TGTGCCAGCAGCGAAAATAGCGGGAGGGATGGGGAGACCCAGTACTTC.